Each of the 10 T cell receptor beta chains below was sequenced from the same sample in a study of T cell repertoires in cytomegalovirus infection. TCRdb used MiXCR to reprocess the reads, holding one entry per CDR3 protein. The sample records around 450,000 distinct CDR3 sequences, 30% to 40% being singletons. Sequenced material: PBMCs. The receptors stem from a human donor in good health (CMV status not recorded). Some clones in this sample may be carry-over from other donors' samples.

The sample holds many counts of this clonotype. V and J are TRBV12-3 or TRBV12-4 and TRBJ2-5; D unclear. Trimming stripped 3 bases from V and 2 bases from J, with 7 bases between. The CDR3 has 13 residues. The CDR3 region is CASSLERQETQYF. The CDR3 nucleotides read TGTGCCAGCAGTTTGGAGAGACAAGAGACCCAGTACTTC.

This clonotype was detected many times. The rearrangement uses TRBV6-2 or TRBV6-3 and TRBJ2-2; the D gene could be TRBD1 or TRBD2 (5 bases each). The V gene's germline CDR1 is MNHEY and CDR2 SVGEGT. The CDR3 is made up of 14 amino acids. V lost 2 bases to trimming and J lost 6 bases, with 10 bases between them. The CDR3 protein is CASSYTQGPGELFF. The CDR3 bases are TGTGCCAGCAGTTACACCCAGGGACCCGGGGAGCTGTTTTTT.

This clonotype was seen a handful of times. The V gene is TRBV12-3 or TRBV12-4, the J gene TRBJ2-3; 15 bases are a match to TRBD2. V lost 3 bases and J lost 3; bases outside the gene matches: 7. This CDR3 has 18 amino acids. CDR3 sequence: CASSLPGLAGGWTDTQYF. The CDR3 DNA follows: TGTGCCAGCAGTTTGCCCGGACTAGCGGGGGGGTGGACAGATACGCAGTATTTT.

This clonotype has a handful of counts. The chain couples TRBV7-9 to TRBJ1-1; D possibly corresponds to TRBD1 (6 bases). Trimming shortened V by 5 bases and J by 0 bases, and 10 bases separated the two germline ends. CDR3 length equals 14 residues. CDR1 and CDR2 (germline): SEHNR, FQNEAQ (reference sequence). CDR3 coding DNA: TGTGCCAGCAGCCCAGGGGCGGTGAACACTGAAGCTTTCTTT. This sequence encodes CASSPGAVNTEAFF. Full variable domain (rest looked up from reference TRBV7-9 and TRBJ1-1): DTGVSQNPRHKITKRGQNVTFRCDPISEHNRLYWYRQTLGQGPEFLTYFQNEAQLEKSRLLSDRFSAERPKGSFSTLEIQRTEQGDSAMYLCASSPGAVNTEAFFGQGTRLTVV.

This chain uses TRBV12-3 or TRBV12-4 with TRBJ1-1, with D hard to call. V was trimmed by 5 bases and J by 3 bases, leaving 7 bases between them. The CDR3 is 12 residues long. CDR3 in amino acids: CASSPGYTEAFF. Written as DNA, the CDR3 is TGTGCCAGCAGTCCCGGATACACTGAAGCTTTCTTT.

The chain joins TRBV19 to TRBJ1-1; 7 bases fit TRBD1. Losses at the gene ends were 8 bases for V and 1 base for J; bases not matched to a gene: 7. Per the germline V gene, CDR1 is LNHDA and CDR2 is SQIVND (reference sequence). The CDR3 is made up of 14 amino acids. The CDR3 spells CASETGTANTEAFF. The CDR3 DNA sequence: TGTGCCAGTGAAACCGGGACAGCGAACACTGAAGCTTTCTTT. The variable domain in full, with the rest retrieved from reference TRBV19 and TRBJ1-1, is DGGITQSPKYLFRKEGQNVTLSCEQNLNHDAMYWYRQDPGQGLRLIYYSQIVNDFQKGDIAEGYSVSREKKESFPLTVTSAQKNPTAFYLCASETGTANTEAFFGQGTRLTVV.

The table lists this clonotype with a few counts. The chain is built from TRBV28 and TRBJ1-2; possible D gene TRBD1, 6 bases. Trimming took 7 bases from V and 0 from J, leaving 15 bases between them. CDR1 is MDHEN and CDR2 is SYDVKM in the germline V gene. This CDR3 comprises 15 residues. The CDR3 region is CASTFHGGPNYGYTF. The CDR3, as DNA: TGTGCCAGCACCTTCCACGGGGGGCCTAACTATGGCTACACCTTC.

There are a few counts of this clonotype. The V and J genes are TRBV6-2 or TRBV6-3 and TRBJ2-5; D is possibly TRBD2 (6 bases). V was cut by 6 bases and J by 9 bases, with 20 bases left in between. This CDR3 comprises 14 residues. The germline CDR1 and CDR2 sequences are MNHEY and SVGEGT. In DNA, the CDR3 is TGTGCCAGCAGGAGCCAGAGCGCTGGAGGGGCCCAGTACTTC. Its translation: CASRSQSAGGAQYF.

There are a few counts of this clonotype. The chain has TRBV30 and TRBJ1-3; D not resolved. CDR3 length: 15 amino acids. Trimming took 3 bases from V and 10 from J, leaving 22 bases between them. Germline-derived CDR1 and CDR2 are GTSNPN and SVGIG (reference sequence). CDR3 loop: CAWSPFGGLRRTIYF. The CDR3 nucleotides are TGTGCCTGGAGCCCTTTCGGAGGCCTTCGAAGGACCATATATTTT.

In its sample, this clonotype was seen a few times. The chain is built from TRBV11-2 and TRBJ2-7; D possibly uses TRBD1 or TRBD2 (5 bases each). V lost 0 bases, J lost 6 bases, and 12 bases lay in between. CDR1 and CDR2 from the germline V gene are SGHAT and FQNNGV. The CDR3 is made up of 14 amino acids. The CDR3 coding sequence is TGTGCCAGCAGCTTAGATCGGGGCAGGTCCGAGCAGTACTTC. Translation gives CASSLDRGRSEQYF.